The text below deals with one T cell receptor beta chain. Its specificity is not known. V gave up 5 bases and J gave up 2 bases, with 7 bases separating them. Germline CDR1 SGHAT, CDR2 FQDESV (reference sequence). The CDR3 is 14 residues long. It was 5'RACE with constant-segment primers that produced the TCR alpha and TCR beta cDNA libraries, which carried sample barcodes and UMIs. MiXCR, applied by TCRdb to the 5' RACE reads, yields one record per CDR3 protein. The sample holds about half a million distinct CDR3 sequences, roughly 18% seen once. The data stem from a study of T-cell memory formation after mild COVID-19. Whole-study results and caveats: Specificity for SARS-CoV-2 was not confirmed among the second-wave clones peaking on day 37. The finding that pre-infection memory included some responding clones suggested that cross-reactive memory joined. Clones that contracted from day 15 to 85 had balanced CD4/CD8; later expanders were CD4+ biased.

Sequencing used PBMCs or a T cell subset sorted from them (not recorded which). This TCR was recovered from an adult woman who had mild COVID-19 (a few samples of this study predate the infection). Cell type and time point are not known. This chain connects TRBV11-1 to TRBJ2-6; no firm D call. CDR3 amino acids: CASSVGPGANVLTF. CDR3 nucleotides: TGTGCCAGCAGCGTGGGTCCTGGGGCCAACGTCCTGACTTTC.